This is a list of T cell receptor beta chains from one sample in a study of cytomegalovirus exposure and HLA in healthy donors. TCRdb's copy holds only in-frame clones and misses some; the assay was immunoSEQ multiplex PCR. The repertoire holds 55,000 to 70,000 clones, with roughly 80% as singletons. Sample: PBMCs. The receptors were sampled from a woman aged 40 to 50 in good health and CMV-seronegative. Each CDR3 is given with its conserved first and last residue. D genes are given only for firm matches. Clone size, where shown, is once, few, many, or a class for clones that have expanded.

J | V | D | size | DNA | CDR3
TRBJ2-7 | TRBV27 | TRBD1 | . | TGTGCCAGCAGTATCGGGACAGGGGGTGCATACGAGCAGTACTTC | CASSIGTGGAYEQYF
TRBJ2-5 | TRBV4-2 | TRBD2 | once | TGTGCCAGCAGCCAAGGCACTCTAGCGGCAAGCCAAGAGACCCAGTACTTC | CASSQGTLAASQETQYF
TRBJ2-7 | TRBV7-2 | TRBD2 | . | TGTGCCAGCAGCTTAGCGCGGGAGTCCTACGAGCAGTACTTC | CASSLARESYEQYF
TRBJ2-3 | TRBV7-3 | . | . | TGTGCCAGCAGCCCTATGGAGACGACAGATACGCAGTATTTT | CASSPMETTDTQYF
TRBJ2-7 | TRBV5-1 | TRBD2 | . | TGCGCCACTACGGTCGGGACTAGCAGTACAAACGAGCAGTACTTC | CATTVGTSSTNEQYF
TRBJ2-7 | TRBV28 | . | . | TGTGCCAGCAGTTTCCTGGCAGGCCTATACGAGCAGTACTTC | CASSFLAGLYEQYF
TRBJ2-3 | TRBV25-1 | . | . | TGTGCCAGCAGTGAATACGAGGGACACGGCGCAGATACGCAGTATTTT | CASSEYEGHGADTQYF
TRBJ2-7 | TRBV29-1 | . | . | TGCAGCGTCGCCCGTGGAGGCAAGCAGTACTTC | CSVARGGKQYF
TRBJ2-6 | TRBV4-3 | . | few | TGCGCCAGCAGCCAAGATGTCCAGGGTATGGTCGGGGCCAACGTCCTGACTTTC | CASSQDVQGMVGANVLTF
TRBJ1-5 | TRBV5-1 | . | . | TGCGCCAGCAGCTCTGGGCTGGATCAGCCCCAGCATTTT | CASSSGLDQPQHF
TRBJ2-7 | TRBV27 | . | . | TGTGCCAGCAGTTTACCGTCTAGTCCCTACGAGCAGTACTTC | CASSLPSSPYEQYF
TRBJ2-5 | TRBV15 | . | . | TGTGCCACCAGCTTTCCCAGAGGGCAAGAGACCCAGTACTTC | CATSFPRGQETQYF
TRBJ1-2 | TRBV28 | . | . | TGTGCCAGCAGTGGGCAGGGGCCTAAGAGCTACACCTTC | CASSGQGPKSYTF
TRBJ1-5 | TRBV27 | . | few | TGTGCCAGCAGTTTCATTGATCAGCCCCAGCATTTT | CASSFIDQPQHF
TRBJ1-5 | TRBV2 | . | . | TGTGCCAGCAGTGACCACGCAGATCAGCCCCAGCATTTT | CASSDHADQPQHF
TRBJ1-1 | TRBV10-3 | . | . | TGTGCCATCAGTGAGGGGCCCCCTGAAGCTTTCTTT | CAISEGPPEAFF
TRBJ1-4 | TRBV6-6 | . | . | TGTGCCAGCACCACAGGCGCCAGTGAAAAACTGTTTTTT | CASTTGASEKLFF
TRBJ2-7 | TRBV15 | . | . | TGTGCCACCAGCAGACACGGGTACGAGCAGTACTTC | CATSRHGYEQYF
TRBJ2-6 | TRBV9 | . | . | TGTGCCTCGGGAGAGGGGGCTCCTAGCTCTGGGGCCAACGTCCTGACTTTC | CASGEGAPSSGANVLTF
TRBJ2-5 | TRBV27 | . | . | TGTGCCAGCAGTACCAGGGGAGGGCCAACCCTTCAAGAGACCCAGTACTTC | CASSTRGGPTLQETQYF
TRBJ2-3 | TRBV29-1 | . | . | TGCAGCGTTCTGGAGAATGGTCCAGATACGCAGTATTTT | CSVLENGPDTQYF
TRBJ2-5 | TRBV28 | TRBD2 | . | TGTGCCAGCGGACTCCTAGCGGCTCAAGAGACCCAGTACTTC | CASGLLAAQETQYF
TRBJ1-5 | TRBV28 | . | . | TGTGCCAGCAGTTTCCCCTCCTTGAGGGAGCAGCCCCAGCATTTT | CASSFPSLREQPQHF
TRBJ2-5 | TRBV5-6 | . | medium-sized | TGTGCCAGCAGCTTGGGGCGGATCGGAGGGCAGTACTTC | CASSLGRIGGQYF
TRBJ2-7 | TRBV7-6 | . | . | TGTGCCAGCAGCCCAATGCTAGCGAGCGCCTACGAGCAGTACTTC | CASSPMLASAYEQYF
TRBJ1-1 | TRBV2 | TRBD1 | . | TGTGCCAGCAGGACTGGACAGGCCCGGATGAACACTGAAGCTTTCTTT | CASRTGQARMNTEAFF
TRBJ2-1 | TRBV7-8 | TRBD1 | few | TGTGCCAGCAGCTCACCAATCGATACCGGGACAGGGGACTACAATGAGCAGTTCTTC | CASSSPIDTGTGDYNEQFF
TRBJ2-1 | TRBV2 | . | . | TGTGCCAGTTACCCCCCAAGGCGGGAGCAGTTCTTC | CASYPPRREQFF
TRBJ2-7 | TRBV5-1 | TRBD1 | . | TGCGCCAGCAGCTTGGGACAGGGGGTCAACGAGCAGTACTTC | CASSLGQGVNEQYF
TRBJ2-7 | TRBV28 | TRBD2 | . | TGTGCCAGCAGTTCCGGGGGGGGCGGATACGAGCAGTACTTC | CASSSGGGGYEQYF
TRBJ2-7 | TRBV6-5 | . | . | TGTGCCAGCAGTTACTCGAAGGCGGGCTCCTACGAGCAGTACTTC | CASSYSKAGSYEQYF
TRBJ1-3 | TRBV4-2 | . | . | TGTGCCAGCACCACTGACACAGGGTTCTCTGGAAACACCATATATTTT | CASTTDTGFSGNTIYF
TRBJ1-1 | TRBV29-1 | . | . | TGCAGCGTTGTGAAGGAGGGAAACACTGAAGCTTTCTTT | CSVVKEGNTEAFF
TRBJ2-7 | TRBV5-6 | TRBD2 | . | TGTGCCAGCAGCCAACTAGCGGCACCCTACGAGCAGTACTTC | CASSQLAAPYEQYF
TRBJ2-7 | TRBV4-2 | TRBD2 | . | TGTGCCAGCAGCCAACTCCCAGGGACTAGCGGGACCTACGAGCAGTACTTC | CASSQLPGTSGTYEQYF
TRBJ2-2 | TRBV7-2 | . | . | TGTGCCAGCAGGTTTCGTTACGGGGGGAACACCGGGGAGCTGTTTTTT | CASRFRYGGNTGELFF
TRBJ2-3 | TRBV6-1 | TRBD2 | . | TGTGCCAGCAGTGAAGGGTGGGGGGGTACGTCAGATACGCAGTATTTT | CASSEGWGGTSDTQYF
TRBJ1-1 | TRBV4-2 | . | . | TGTGCCAGCAGCGAAGAAAAACAGGCGAACACTGAAGCTTTCTTT | CASSEEKQANTEAFF
TRBJ2-3 | TRBV9 | TRBD2 | once | TGTGCCAGCAGCGCGAACATTCCGACCCGGACTAGCGGGGGAGCAGATACGCAGTATTTT | CASSANIPTRTSGGADTQYF